This TCR beta chain was recovered during a study of cytomegalovirus exposure and HLA in healthy donors. Study-wide results and caveats: Cytomegalovirus association was assigned to over 150 TCR beta chains. Reportedly, diagnosis of cytomegalovirus status by the classifier showed high specificity and sensitivity.

It was with 60 Vbeta and 13 Jbeta primers that the PCR ran. Source study methods: Among the unique TCR beta chains that a later analysis counted, 75 million to 85 million in all, 10 million to 14 million were shared. Repertoires were generated with immunoSEQ multiplex PCR, while TCRdb's copy carries only in-frame clones and drops some. D and trimming were read from the DNA, whereas the V and J calls and clone size are those reported in that table. The sample yields some 150,000 clones, about four fifths seen once. This clone was recorded once. The antigen remains unidentified. V was trimmed by 4 bases and J by 7 bases, leaving 11 bases between them. Germline CDR1 and CDR2: MNHEY and SVGAGI. This CDR3 has 13 residues.

The TCR was taken from a woman between 45 and 65 years old in good health and CMV-seronegative. The genes are TRBV6-5 and TRBJ2-1, with a weak D call TRBD2 (6 bases). The material sequenced was PBMCs. The CDR3 loop is CASSSGRRNEQFF. The CDR3, as DNA: TGTGCCAGCAGTTCTGGGAGGAGGAATGAGCAGTTCTTC.